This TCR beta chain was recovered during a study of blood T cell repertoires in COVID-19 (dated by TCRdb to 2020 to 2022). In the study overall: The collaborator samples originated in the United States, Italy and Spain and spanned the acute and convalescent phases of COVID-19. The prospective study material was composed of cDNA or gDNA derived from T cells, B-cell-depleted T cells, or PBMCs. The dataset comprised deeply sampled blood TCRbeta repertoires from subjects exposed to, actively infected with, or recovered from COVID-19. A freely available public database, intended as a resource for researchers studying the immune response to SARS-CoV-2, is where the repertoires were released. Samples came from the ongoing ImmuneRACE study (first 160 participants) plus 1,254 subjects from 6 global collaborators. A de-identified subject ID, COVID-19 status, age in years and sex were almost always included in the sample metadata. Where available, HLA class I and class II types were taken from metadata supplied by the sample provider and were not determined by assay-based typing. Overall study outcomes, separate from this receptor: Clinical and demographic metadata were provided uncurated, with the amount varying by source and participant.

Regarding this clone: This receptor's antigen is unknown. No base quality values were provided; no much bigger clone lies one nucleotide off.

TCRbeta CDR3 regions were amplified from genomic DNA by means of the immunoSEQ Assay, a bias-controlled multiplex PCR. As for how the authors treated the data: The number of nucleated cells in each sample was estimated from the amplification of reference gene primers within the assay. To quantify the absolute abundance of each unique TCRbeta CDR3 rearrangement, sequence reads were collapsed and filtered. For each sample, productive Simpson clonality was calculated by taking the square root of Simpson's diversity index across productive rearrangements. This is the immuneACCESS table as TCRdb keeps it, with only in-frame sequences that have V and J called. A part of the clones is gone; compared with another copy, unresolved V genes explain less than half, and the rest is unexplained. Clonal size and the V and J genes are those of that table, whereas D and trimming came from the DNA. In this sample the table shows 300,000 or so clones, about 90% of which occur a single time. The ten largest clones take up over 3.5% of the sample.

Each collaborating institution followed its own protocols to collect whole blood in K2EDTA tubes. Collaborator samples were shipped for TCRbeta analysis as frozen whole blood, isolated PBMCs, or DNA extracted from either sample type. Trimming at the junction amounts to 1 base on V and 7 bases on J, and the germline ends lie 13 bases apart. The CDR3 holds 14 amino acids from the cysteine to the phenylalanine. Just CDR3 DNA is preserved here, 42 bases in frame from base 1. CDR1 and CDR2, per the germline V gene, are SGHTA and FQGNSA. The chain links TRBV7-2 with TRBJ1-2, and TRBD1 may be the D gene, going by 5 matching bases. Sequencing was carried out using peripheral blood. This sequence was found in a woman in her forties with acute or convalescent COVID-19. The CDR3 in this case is CASSLDHQGSGYTF. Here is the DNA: TGTGCCAGCAGCTTAGATCATCAGGGATCTGGCTACACCTTC.